These 25 T cell receptor beta chains share one sample of origin, sequenced in a study of blood T cells in healthy people across ages. Together with a sample-barcoded 5' primer, a J-beta primer mix was included in a second PCR lasting roughly 6 to 12 cycles. TCRdb reanalysed the 5' RACE reads using MiXCR and keeps one entry per CDR3 protein. The sample includes hundreds of thousands of distinct CDR3 sequences, approximately 29% of them seen just once. The sample taken for sequencing was blood. The receptors derive from a woman older than 75 in good health.

This rearrangement joins TRBV4-2 to TRBJ2-1; 8 bases are shared with TRBD2. Losses at the gene ends were 8 bases for V and 4 bases for J; bases not matched to a gene: 13. This CDR3 is built from 16 residues. Germline V gives CDR1 LGHNA, CDR2 YNFKEQ. The CDR3 DNA sequence: TGTGCCAGCGAGCAGCGTCGCGCGGGGGGTTACAATGAGCAGTTCTTC. Its translation is CASEQRRAGGYNEQFF.

This clonotype was recorded at least ten times. V and J are TRBV20-1 and TRBJ2-3, with 14 bases identical to TRBD2. J gave up 0 bases and V 3 bases, and 11 bases lay outside the gene matches. The CDR3 is made up of 19 amino acids. CDR1 and CDR2 from the germline V gene are DFQATT and SNEGSKA (reference sequence). The CDR3 region is CSASQPTSGGELSTDTQYF. CDR3 bases: TGCAGTGCTAGTCAGCCGACTAGCGGGGGGGAGCTTAGCACAGATACGCAGTATTTT.

This clonotype was detected only a few times. Given a much more abundant clone one base away, this may be a read error. This CDR3 reads CASSYIGQGGETQFF. The CDR3 DNA is TGTGCCAGCAGTTACATTGGACAGGGGGGAGAGACCCAGTTCTTC. The chain recombines TRBV6-6 with TRBJ2-1, with 10 bases that match TRBD1. The CDR3 length is 15 residues. Per germline, CDR1 MNHNY and CDR2 SVGAGI (reference sequence). J gave up 13 bases and V 2 bases, and 11 bases lay outside the gene matches.

This clonotype was picked up many times. One end of the junction fails to match germline, which may point to a read error. This chain links TRBV6-2 or TRBV6-3 with TRBJ2-7, with D perhaps given as TRBD1 or TRBD2 (5 bases each). The CDR3 runs to 14 residues. Germline V gives CDR1 MNHEY, CDR2 SVGEGT. CDR3 sequence: CASRYWDGDYEQYF. The DNA for the CDR3 is TGTGCCAGCAGGTACTGGGACGGCGACTACGAGCAGTACTTC.

This clonotype was picked up a small number of times. CDR3 DNA sequence: TGTGCCAGCAGTTTAAGGCAGGACTTCGAAGCTTTCTTT. It yields the protein CASSLRQDFEAFF. The chain joins TRBV12-3 or TRBV12-4 to TRBJ1-1, with D unresolved. Trimming removed 2 bases at V and 8 bases at J, with 12 bases between. The CDR3 is 13 amino acids.

The V and J genes are TRBV13 and TRBJ1-1; maybe TRBD1 (6 bases). The CDR3 length is 12 residues. CDR1 and CDR2 (germline): PRHDT, FYEKMQ (reference sequence). Trimming pared 4 bases from V and 10 bases from J, leaving 13 bases between. As DNA, the CDR3 is TGTGCCAGCAGCTCGCGTCGAGGGGGAGCTTTCTTT. Translation: CASSSRRGGAFF.

With regard to this clonotype: A single base separates this from a much larger clone, so it may be a read error. The chain has TRBV3-1 and TRBJ1-5, with D perhaps TRBD1 (5 bases). In germline, CDR1 is LGHDT, CDR2 YNNKEL (reference sequence). The CDR3 covers 17 residues. V lost 4 bases and J 3 bases, leaving 19 bases between the germline ends. The CDR3 region is CASSRKSILGHNQPQHF. Here the CDR3 DNA reads TGTGCCAGCAGCCGAAAGTCCATCCTGGGGCACAATCAGCCCCAGCATTTT.

The rearrangement uses TRBV5-1 and TRBJ2-1; 9 nucleotides line up with TRBD2. V gave up 4 bases and J gave up 7 bases; unmatched junction bases: 6. The CDR3 is made up of 14 amino acids. Germline V CDR1 and CDR2: SGHRS, YFSETQ. CDR3 amino acids: CASSDSGGPNEQFF. CDR3 nucleotide sequence: TGCGCCAGCAGCGATAGCGGGGGCCCTAATGAGCAGTTCTTC.

The chain links TRBV18 to TRBJ1-6; D is unclear. CDR1 and CDR2 from the germline V gene are KGHSH and LQKENI. The CDR3 loop spans 16 amino acids. V was cut by 2 bases and J by 5 bases, with 13 bases left in between. In nucleotides, the CDR3 is TGTGCCAGCTCACCAGAGCCCTACCCTCATAATTCACCCCTCCACTTT. Protein: CASSPEPYPHNSPLHF.

As to this clonotype: This may come from a read error, since a much larger clone is one base off. The rearrangement joins TRBV14 to TRBJ1-2; no clear D. The CDR3 covers 13 residues. Germline V lookup: CDR1 SGHDN, CDR2 FVKESK. Trimming cost V 10 bases and J 4 bases, with 16 bases left between them. Here the CDR3 DNA reads TGTGCCAACCCGGCAGGCACATTCTATGGCTACACCTTC. Translation gives CANPAGTFYGYTF.

V is TRBV6-5 and J is TRBJ2-1; possible D gene TRBD2, 5 bases. The CDR3 length is 13 residues. Germline V gives CDR1 MNHEY, CDR2 SVGAGI. Trimming removed 0 bases from V and 10 bases from J, with 10 bases in between. The CDR3 nucleotides are TGTGCCAGCAGTTACTCAAGCCGGGAAGAGCAGTTCTTC. Amino acid sequence: CASSYSSREEQFF.

The V gene is TRBV5-1, the J gene TRBJ1-1, with D possibly being TRBD1 (5 bases). Trimming shortened V by 3 bases and J by 5 bases, and 14 bases separated the two germline ends. The CDR3 contains 14 residues. CDR1 and CDR2 (germline): SGHRS, YFSETQ. The CDR3 loop reads CASSSRAPGTEAFF. The CDR3 DNA follows: TGCGCCAGCAGCTCACGGGCCCCAGGGACTGAAGCTTTCTTT.

The chain combines TRBV14 with TRBJ2-2; D perhaps matches TRBD1 (7 bases). CDR1 is SGHDN and CDR2 is FVKESK in the germline V gene. Between the trimmed V and J ends, which lost 3 bases and 4 bases, there was a span of 9 bases. The CDR3 covers 14 residues. This CDR3 is CASSHQGGTGELFF. The CDR3 nucleotides read TGTGCCAGCAGCCATCAGGGGGGCACCGGGGAGCTGTTTTTT.

For this clonotype: At one end, the junction sequence differs from germline, possibly due to a read error. The CDR3: CASGQDLGQTYEQYF. DNA for the CDR3: TGCGCCAGCGGCCAAGATTTGGGACAGACCTACGAGCAGTACTTC. The genes are TRBV4-3 and TRBJ2-4; 7 nucleotides line up with TRBD1. The better agreement between TRBJ2-7 and the DNA end casts doubt on the J call. The CDR3 covers 15 residues. The germline gives CDR1 LGHNA, CDR2 YSLEER.

Ten or more counts support this clonotype. This chain uses TRBV18 with TRBJ2-1, with D tentatively TRBD2 (6 bases). This CDR3 is 12 amino acids long. V lost 4 bases and J lost 8, with 9 bases in between. Germline V gives CDR1 KGHSH, CDR2 LQKENI. The CDR3: CASSRGLHEQFF. In nucleotides, the CDR3 is TGTGCCAGCTCACGGGGACTTCATGAGCAGTTCTTC.

With regard to this clonotype: This may stem from a read error, because a much larger clone lies one nucleotide away. The chain couples TRBV27 to TRBJ2-1, with D uncertain. V shed 6 bases and J shed 10 bases, with 13 bases lying between them. The CDR3 has 12 amino acids. Germline CDR1 and CDR2: MNHEY and SMNVEV (reference sequence). The CDR3 reads CASRGRRYEQFF. Written as DNA, the CDR3 is TGTGCCAGCAGGGGCCGTCGGTACGAGCAGTTCTTC.

As for this clonotype: The junction differs from germline at one of its ends, possibly a read error. This CDR3 reads CASSLVQGANYGHTF. The CDR3 nucleotides read TGTGCCAGCAGCTTGGTACAGGGAGCTAACTATGGCCACACCTTC. This rearrangement joins TRBV5-4 to TRBJ1-2, with D tentatively TRBD1 (6 bases). Germline CDR1 SGHNT, CDR2 YYREEE (reference sequence). There are 15 residues in the CDR3.

This clonotype was counted at least ten times. The chain employs TRBV9 and TRBJ1-2; maybe TRBD1 (5 bases). This CDR3 contains 14 residues. V lost 5 bases and J lost 0, with 11 bases in between. Per germline, CDR1 SGDLS and CDR2 YYNGEE. The CDR3 loop reads CASRGDRTNYGYTF. In nucleotides, the CDR3 is TGTGCCAGCAGAGGTGACAGAACTAACTATGGCTACACCTTC.

This clonotype was detected only a few times. The chain carries TRBV18 and TRBJ1-1; no definite D call. Deletions cut 1 base from V and 6 bases from J, with 6 bases between. CDR3 length: 12 amino acids. Per germline, CDR1 KGHSH and CDR2 LQKENI. CDR3 bases: TGTGCCAGCTCACCACGGACGTCTGAAGCTTTCTTT. It specifies CASSPRTSEAFF.

This sequence joins TRBV11-2 and TRBJ2-7, with D possibly TRBD2 on 6 matching bases. Per germline, CDR1 SGHAT and CDR2 FQNNGV. This CDR3 is built from 13 residues. V was cut by 8 bases and J by 4 bases, with 15 bases left in between. CDR3 protein: CASAYTGGYEQYF. The CDR3 nucleotides read TGTGCCAGCGCCTACACCGGGGGTTACGAGCAGTACTTC.

Points on this clonotype: One end of the junction varies from germline; a read error may be responsible. The chain links TRBV3-1 to TRBJ2-4; 7 bases match TRBD1. The CDR3 runs 21 residues. CDR1 and CDR2 from the germline V gene are LGHDT and YNNKEL (reference sequence). CDR3 region: CAGSLSNSPDRSHLAKNIQYF. DNA of the CDR3: TGTGCCGGCAGCCTATCAAATTCTCCGGACAGGAGCCACCTAGCCAAAAACATTCAGTACTTC.

This clonotype has a count of ten or more. The chain couples TRBV24-1 to TRBJ1-2, with D unclear. Looked up from germline, CDR1 is KGHDR and CDR2 is SFDVKD. This CDR3 has 14 amino acids. Between the trimmed V and J ends, which lost 2 bases and 8 bases, there was a span of 14 bases. CDR3 bases: TGTGCCACCAGTGATTCCCAGGTAGCGCACGGCTACACCTTC. It is translated as CATSDSQVAHGYTF.

This clonotype has a single count. The V and J genes are TRBV19 and TRBJ2-5; perhaps TRBD1 as D (6 bases). This CDR3 has 14 amino acids. V was cut by 4 bases and J by 11 bases, with 20 bases left in between. The germline CDR1 and CDR2 sequences are LNHDA and SQIVND (reference sequence). The CDR3 sequence: CASSRRGRGYGQYF. The CDR3 nucleotides are TGTGCCAGTAGTAGACGAGGCAGGGGCTACGGGCAGTACTTC.

The rearrangement joins TRBV7-2 to TRBJ2-7; D is unclear. The J call could be wrong; TRBJ2-5 is a better fit for the DNA end. Germline CDR1 and CDR2: SGHTA and FQGNSA. The CDR3 sequence is 13 residues long. Here the CDR3 reads CASSLTAQETQYF. In DNA, the CDR3 is TGTGCCAGCAGCTTAACCGCGCAAGAGACCCAGTACTTC.

Comment on this clonotype: A much more abundant neighbour one base away suggests this may be a read error. This chain connects TRBV3-1 to TRBJ2-7; D is possibly TRBD2 (6 bases). The germline CDR1 and CDR2 sequences are LGHDT and YNNKEL (reference sequence). The V end was cut by 0 bases, the J end by 3 bases, with 18 bases between. The CDR3 sequence is 17 residues long. The CDR3 is CASSQDEGGVSCYEQYF. Here the CDR3 DNA reads TGTGCCAGCAGCCAAGATGAGGGAGGTGTTTCCTGCTACGAGCAGTACTTC.